The following is a TCR beta chain sequence with its context. Antigen specificity is unknown. A much larger clone lies one base from this, so it may be a read error. Preparation of the TCRbeta library was carried out with unique molecular identifiers. MiXCR was run by TCRdb on the PCR reads, yielding one entry per CDR3 protein. Of around 130,000 distinct CDR3 sequences in the sample, approximately 8.7% were seen once. These data belong to a study of T-cell reconstitution after alpha-beta-depleted transplantation in children. Overall study findings and caveats: T-cell counts and diversity at one year following transplant were attributed mainly to newly produced T cells. The origin of high day-60 TCRbeta diversity in some patients lay in surviving recipient T cells and thymic progenitors.

There are 14 residues in the CDR3. After removal of 4 bases from V and 3 bases from J, the junction contained 3 bases not matched to a gene. Germline CDR1 and CDR2: SGHDT and YYEEEE. The sample here was PBMCs, mostly from graft donor cells, taken 180 days after TCRalphabeta/CD19-depleted stem cell transplant. V and J are TRBV5-6 and TRBJ1-1, with 10 bases identical to TRBD1. This clonotype was sampled from a girl in the first two years of life who had a stem cell transplant for combined immunodeficiency, so the T cells may come from the graft donor. CDR3 bases: TGTGCCAGCAGCACTGACAGGGGGCACACTGAAGCTTTCTTT. Protein: CASSTDRGHTEAFF. Full variable domain (outside the CDR3, taken from reference TRBV5-6 and TRBJ1-1): DAGVTQSPTHLIKTRGQQVTLRCSPKSGHDTVSWYQQALGQGPQFIFQYYEEEERQRGNFPDRFSGHQFPNYSSELNVNALLLGDSALYLCASSTDRGHTEAFFGQGTRLTVV.